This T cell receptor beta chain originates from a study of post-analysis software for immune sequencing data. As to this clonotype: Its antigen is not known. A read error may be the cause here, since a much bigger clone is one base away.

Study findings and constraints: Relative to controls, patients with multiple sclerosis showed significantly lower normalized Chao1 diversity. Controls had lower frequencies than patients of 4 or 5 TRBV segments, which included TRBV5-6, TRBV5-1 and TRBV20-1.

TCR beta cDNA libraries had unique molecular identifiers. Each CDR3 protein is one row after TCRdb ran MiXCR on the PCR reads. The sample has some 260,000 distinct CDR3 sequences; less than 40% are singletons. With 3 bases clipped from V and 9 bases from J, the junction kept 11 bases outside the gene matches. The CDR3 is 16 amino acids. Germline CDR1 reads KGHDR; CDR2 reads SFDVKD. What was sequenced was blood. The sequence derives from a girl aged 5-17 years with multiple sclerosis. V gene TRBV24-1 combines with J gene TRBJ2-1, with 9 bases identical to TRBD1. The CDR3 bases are TGTGCCACCAGTGATATTCGGACAGGGGAAGACAGTGAGCAGTTCTTC. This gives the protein CATSDIRTGEDSEQFF.